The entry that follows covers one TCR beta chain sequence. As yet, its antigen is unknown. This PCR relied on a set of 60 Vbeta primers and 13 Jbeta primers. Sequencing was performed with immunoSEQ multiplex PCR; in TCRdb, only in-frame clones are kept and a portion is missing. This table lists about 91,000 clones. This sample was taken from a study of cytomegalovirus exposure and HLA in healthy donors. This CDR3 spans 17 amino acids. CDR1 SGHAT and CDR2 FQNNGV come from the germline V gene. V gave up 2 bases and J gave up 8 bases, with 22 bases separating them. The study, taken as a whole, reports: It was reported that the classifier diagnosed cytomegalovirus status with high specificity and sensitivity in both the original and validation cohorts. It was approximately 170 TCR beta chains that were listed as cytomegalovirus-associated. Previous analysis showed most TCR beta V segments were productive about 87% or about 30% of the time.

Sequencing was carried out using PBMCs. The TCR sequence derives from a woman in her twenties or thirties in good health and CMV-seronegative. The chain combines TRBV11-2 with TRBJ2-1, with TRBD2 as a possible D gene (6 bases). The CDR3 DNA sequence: TGTGCCAGCAGCTTAAACTTGGGGACTTACAGGTCCGATGAGCAGTTCTTC. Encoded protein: CASSLNLGTYRSDEQFF. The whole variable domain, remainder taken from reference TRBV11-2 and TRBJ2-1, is EAGVAQSPRYKIIEKRQSVAFWCNPISGHATLYWYQQILGQGPKLLIQFQNNGVVDDSQLPKDRFSAERLKGVDSTLKIQPAKLEDSAVYLCASSLNLGTYRSDEQFFGPGTRLTVL.